The rows below give T cell receptor beta chains drawn from one sample of a study of control samples from healthy donors and cancer patients. Repertoires were generated with immunoSEQ multiplex PCR, while TCRdb's copy carries only in-frame clones and drops some. The sample has 95,000 to 150,000 clones; around 87% are singletons. Sequencing was carried out using blood. The receptors shown here come from a man aged 60-69 years in good health. The CDR3 runs from the conserved cysteine through the conserved F or W. Each record gives: V gene, clone size, D gene, J gene, CDR3 DNA, CDR3 protein. The D gene is left open where the match is weak. Clone sizes are given selectively: once, few, many, or a class where the clone is expanded.

>TRBV7-4|-|TRBD1|TRBJ1-5
TGTGCCGGTTTAAAACAGGGGGCGAAGCCCCAGCATTTT
CAGLKQGAKPQHF
>TRBV7-9|-|-|TRBJ2-7
TGTGCCAGCAGCTTAGGAGGGGCAGGGGGGTACGAGCAGTACTTC
CASSLGGAGGYEQYF
>TRBV3-1/TRBV3-2|-|-|TRBJ1-5
TGTGCCAGCAGCCAAGTGGGTGTTCTGGGAGATAGCAATCAGCCCCAGCATTTT
CASSQVGVLGDSNQPQHF
>TRBV30|-|-|TRBJ2-3
TGTGCCTGGACGCCCTTCACAGATACGCAGTATTTT
CAWTPFTDTQYF
>TRBV28|-|-|TRBJ2-7
TGTGCCAGCAGCCCCCTAATCCCCGGCTCCTACGAGCAGTACTTC
CASSPLIPGSYEQYF
>TRBV9|-|-|TRBJ2-3
TGTGCCAGCAGCGTAGGATTGGGGCCGGACGGATGCACAGATACGCAGTATTTT
CASSVGLGPDGCTDTQYF
>TRBV6-5|-|-|TRBJ2-5
TGTGCCAGCAGTTACCTTACAGGGAGAGAGACCCAGTACTTC
CASSYLTGRETQYF
>TRBV27|-|-|TRBJ2-2
TGTGCCAGCAGAGGGACTCGCGGTAACACCGGGGAGCTGTTTTTT
CASRGTRGNTGELFF
>TRBV5-1|-|-|TRBJ2-2
TGCGCCAGCAGCTTGCAGGGGGGATGGACCGGGGAGCTGTTTTTT
CASSLQGGWTGELFF
>TRBV7-2|-|TRBD1|TRBJ1-5
TGTGCCAGCAGCCCGGGGACAGGGTCCGATCAGCCCCAGCATTTT
CASSPGTGSDQPQHF
>TRBV20-1|-|-|TRBJ1-1
TGCAGTGCTAGTCTGATCAGGACTTGGACTGAAGCTTTCTTT
CSASLIRTWTEAFF
>TRBV5-4|-|-|TRBJ1-4
TGTGCCAGCAGCCTAGGGACGATTAATGAAAAACTGTTTTTT
CASSLGTINEKLFF
>TRBV6-5|-|-|TRBJ1-6
TGTGCCAGCAGTCAGATCGGGAGTACCAATTCACCCCTCCACTTT
CASSQIGSTNSPLHF
>TRBV19|-|TRBD1|TRBJ2-1
TGTGCCAGTAGTATAGTCGGGGACAGGGGTTCGCACGAGCAGTTCTTC
CASSIVGDRGSHEQFF
>TRBV6-6|few|TRBD1|TRBJ1-3
TGTGCCAGCACCACTACAGGGGGAGGTGGAAACACCATATATTTT
CASTTTGGGGNTIYF
>TRBV4-2|-|-|TRBJ1-6
TGTGCCAGCAGCCAAGAGGGTGTGAATTCACCCCTCCACTTT
CASSQEGVNSPLHF
>TRBV7-2|-|TRBD2|TRBJ2-1
TGTGCCAGCAGCTTAGTTGGCGGGGGGGTCAATGAGCAGTTCTTC
CASSLVGGGVNEQFF
>TRBV30|-|-|TRBJ1-5
TGTGCCTGGAGTGCAGAGAGCAATCAGCCCCAGCATTTT
CAWSAESNQPQHF
>TRBV5-4|-|-|TRBJ2-6
TGTGCCAGCAGTCCCAACGCAGGGTCTGGGGCCAACGTCCTGACTTTC
CASSPNAGSGANVLTF
>TRBV6-1|-|TRBD1|TRBJ2-6
TGTGCCAGCAGTGAAGCGCTTCTTCCCGTGACAGGGAAACCTGGGGCCAACGTCCTGACTTTC
CASSEALLPVTGKPGANVLTF
>TRBV6-1|-|-|TRBJ1-1
TGTGCCAGCAGTGACCCAGGGATAAGGGGAACTGAAGCTTTCTTT
CASSDPGIRGTEAFF
>TRBV3-1/TRBV3-2|-|-|TRBJ2-5
TGTGCCAGCGGACAAGCCCCCCAAGAGACCCAGTACTTC
CASGQAPQETQYF
>TRBV28|-|-|TRBJ1-5
TGTGCCAGCAGTCCTCGCGAGGGGTGGAATCAGCCCCAGCATTTT
CASSPREGWNQPQHF
>TRBV3-1/TRBV3-2|-|TRBD1|TRBJ2-7
TGTGCCAGCAGCCCAGGGACAGGGGGCGTCTACGAGCAGTACTTC
CASSPGTGGVYEQYF
>TRBV18|-|TRBD1|TRBJ2-1
TGTGCCAGCTCACCCCAGGGGGCCGGCCTCTACAATGAGCAGTTCTTC
CASSPQGAGLYNEQFF
>TRBV6-5|-|TRBD1|TRBJ1-1
TGTGCCAGCAGCTCTAACGGGCAGGGGGATGAAGCTTTCTTT
CASSSNGQGDEAFF
>TRBV28|-|-|TRBJ1-2
TGTGCCAGCACCCTGGTGTTGGGGGCTTACTATGGCTACACCTTC
CASTLVLGAYYGYTF
>TRBV7-2|once|-|TRBJ2-7
TGTGCCAGCAGCCTCCGGACAACGCCCTACGAGCAGTACTTC
CASSLRTTPYEQYF
>TRBV28|-|-|TRBJ2-2
TGTGCCAGCAGATACACCGGGGAGCTGTTTTTT
CASRYTGELFF
>TRBV6-5|-|-|TRBJ1-1
TGTGCCAGCAGTTACGGGGGTCCCGACACTGAAGCTTTCTTT
CASSYGGPDTEAFF
>TRBV19|once|TRBD1|TRBJ1-2
TGTGCCAGTAGGCGGACAGGGGGTAACTATGGCTACACCTTC
CASRRTGGNYGYTF
>TRBV5-1|-|-|TRBJ2-7
TGCGCCAGCAGCCTGGGGACGGGTTACGAGCAGTACTTC
CASSLGTGYEQYF
>TRBV2|-|TRBD1|TRBJ1-3
TGTGCCAGCAGTGATTTGACAGGGGTTTACGGTGGAAACACCATATATTTT
CASSDLTGVYGGNTIYF
>TRBV19|-|-|TRBJ2-1
TGTGCCAGTAGCAATCTCAATGAGCAGTTCTTC
CASSNLNEQFF
>TRBV3-1/TRBV3-2|-|-|TRBJ1-6
TGTGCCAGCAGGCAACAAACGCGATCACCCCTCCACTTT
CASRQQTRSPLHF
>TRBV28|-|TRBD2|TRBJ2-3
TGTGCCAGCAGTTCCCGACTAGCGGGGGGGAGAGATACGCAGTATTTT
CASSSRLAGGRDTQYF
>TRBV28|-|TRBD1|TRBJ1-1
TGTGCCAGCAGGCGACAGGGCACCATTGAAGCTTTCTTT
CASRRQGTIEAFF
>TRBV6-5|-|-|TRBJ1-6
TGTGCCAGCAGTTACTCGGGCAGCGCTAATTCACCCCTCCACTTT
CASSYSGSANSPLHF
>TRBV19|-|-|TRBJ2-3
TGTGCCAGTAGTATCGGGGGCGTAATAGGAGATACGCAGTATTTT
CASSIGGVIGDTQYF
>TRBV18|-|-|TRBJ2-6
TGTGCCAGCTCACCAGGGGGGGCGCGGTCTGGGGCCAACGTCCTGACTTTC
CASSPGGARSGANVLTF
>TRBV28|-|TRBD2|TRBJ2-3
TGTGCCAGCAGGCCCCTTAGCGGGGGAGATACGCAGTATTTT
CASRPLSGGDTQYF
>TRBV13|once|-|TRBJ1-6
TGTGCCAGCAGCTTACAACCCTCACCCCTCCACTTT
CASSLQPSPLHF
>TRBV13|-|TRBD2|TRBJ2-1
TGTGCCCGCGGGCGGGGGGGCAGCAATGAGCAGTTCTTC
CARGRGGSNEQFF
>TRBV9|-|TRBD1|TRBJ2-7
TGTGCCAGCAGTGCAAGGACAGGGGGCATGGGCGAGCAGTACTTC
CASSARTGGMGEQYF
>TRBV6-5|-|-|TRBJ2-2
TGTGCCAGCAGTAATGGACAGCACACCGGGGAGCTGTTTTTT
CASSNGQHTGELFF
>TRBV24-1|-|TRBD1|TRBJ1-2
TGTGCCACCAGTGAATCCGGGACAGGGGACAGCTATGGCTACACCTTC
CATSESGTGDSYGYTF
>TRBV14|-|-|TRBJ1-1
TGTGCCAGCAGCTTCGGGATGAACACTGAAGCTTTCTTT
CASSFGMNTEAFF
>TRBV28|-|TRBD2|TRBJ2-7
TGTGCCAGCAGTTTCCGGGGACTAGCGGGGGACGAGCAGTACTTC
CASSFRGLAGDEQYF
>TRBV7-9|-|TRBD1|TRBJ1-2
TGTGCCAGCAGCCCGAGACAGGGGTCTGATGGCTACACCTTC
CASSPRQGSDGYTF
>TRBV25-1|-|-|TRBJ1-2
TGTGCCAGCAGAGCGGCAGGTTCCCACCTTGGCTACACCTTC
CASRAAGSHLGYTF
>TRBV7-7|-|TRBD1|TRBJ2-7
TGTGCTAGCAGCGCGGAATTCGGACAGGGTTACGAGCAGTACTTC
CASSAEFGQGYEQYF
>TRBV5-1|once|TRBD1|TRBJ1-1
TGCGCCAGCAGAGGGACAGGGACCGGGGAAGCTTTCTTT
CASRGTGTGEAFF
>TRBV9|-|-|TRBJ1-1
TGTGCCAGCAGCGTACGGGGAAGGGGCGAAGCTTTCTTT
CASSVRGRGEAFF